Sequencing of this T cell receptor beta chain was carried out in a study of HIV-infected patients and healthy controls. The germline V gene has CDR1 MNHNY and CDR2 SVGAGI (reference sequence). The CDR3 spans 17 residues. V dropped 1 base and J dropped 2 bases, with 16 bases sitting between them. Alpha and beta constant-region primers primed reverse transcription of around 500 ng RNA. Separate chain-specific third strand synthesis with multiplexing indices produced the alpha and beta libraries. TCRdb used MiXCR to reprocess the 5' RACE reads, holding one entry per CDR3 protein. The data hold about 8,300 distinct CDR3 sequences, with more than 8.5% observed a single time. Whole blood was used without fractionation, so all unsorted peripheral T cells were included. This clonotype was counted only a few times.

The source material was blood, sampled before antiretroviral therapy. V gene TRBV6-6 combines with J gene TRBJ2-3; no clear D. This receptor was identified in an adult with HIV infection. The CDR3 loop reads CASSYLRAVSPTDTQYF. CDR3 DNA sequence: TGTGCCAGCAGTTACTTGCGCGCCGTTTCCCCCACAGATACGCAGTATTTT.